This T cell receptor (beta chain) was recorded in a study of T-cell memory formation after mild COVID-19. Study details: Largely, TCR clusters stayed within a single donor.

As regards this clonotype: Its antigen is not identified.

Constant-segment primers served in 5'RACE that generated TCR alpha and TCR beta cDNA libraries bearing sample barcodes and UMIs. Using its own MiXCR run on the 5' RACE reads, TCRdb lists one record per CDR3 protein. Here the sample spans over 5,500 distinct CDR3 sequences, about 61% being singletons. The CDR3 runs to 15 residues. The germline CDR1 and CDR2 sequences are LNHNV and YYDKDF (reference sequence). Trimming removed 2 bases at V and 2 bases at J, with 10 bases between. Study-level findings and limits: The study detected some responding clones in pre-infection memory, suggesting cross-reactive memory joined. While clones contracting from day 15 to 85 were balanced between CD4 and CD8, later expanders leaned CD4+.

The chain is built from TRBV15 and TRBJ1-5; a possible D gene is TRBD1 (5 bases). This sequence was found in an adult who had mild COVID-19 (a few samples of this study predate the infection). Cell type and time point are not known. Sequenced input: PBMCs or a T cell subset sorted from them (not recorded which). The chain's CDR3 is CATSRRMGRNQPQHF. The CDR3 DNA sequence: TGTGCCACCAGCAGAAGGATGGGGCGCAATCAGCCCCAGCATTTT.